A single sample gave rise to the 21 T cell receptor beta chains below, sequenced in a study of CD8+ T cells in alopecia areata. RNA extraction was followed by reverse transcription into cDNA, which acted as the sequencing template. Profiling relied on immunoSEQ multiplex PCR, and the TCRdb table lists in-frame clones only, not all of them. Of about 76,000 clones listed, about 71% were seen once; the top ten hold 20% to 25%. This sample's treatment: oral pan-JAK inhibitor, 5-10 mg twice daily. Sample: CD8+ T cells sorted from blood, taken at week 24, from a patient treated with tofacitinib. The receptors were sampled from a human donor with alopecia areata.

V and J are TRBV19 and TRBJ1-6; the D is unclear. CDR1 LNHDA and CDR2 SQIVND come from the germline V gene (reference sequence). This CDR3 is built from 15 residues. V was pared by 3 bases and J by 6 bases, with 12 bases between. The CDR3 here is CASSIQEGGNSPLHF. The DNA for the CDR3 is TGTGCCAGTAGTATTCAAGAGGGTGGTAATTCACCCCTCCACTTT.

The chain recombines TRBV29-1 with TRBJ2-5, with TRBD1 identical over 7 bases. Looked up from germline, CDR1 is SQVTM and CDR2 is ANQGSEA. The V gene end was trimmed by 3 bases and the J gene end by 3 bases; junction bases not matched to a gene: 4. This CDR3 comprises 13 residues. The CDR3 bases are TGCAGCGTTGACTCCGGGACAGAAGAGACCCAGTACTTC. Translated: CSVDSGTEETQYF.

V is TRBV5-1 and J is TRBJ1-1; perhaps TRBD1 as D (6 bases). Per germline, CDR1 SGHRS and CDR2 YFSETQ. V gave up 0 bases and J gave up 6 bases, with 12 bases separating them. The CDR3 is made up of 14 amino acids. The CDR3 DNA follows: TGCGCCAGCAGCTTGGCCGAAGGGGGAGCTGAAGCTTTCTTT. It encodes CASSLAEGGAEAFF.

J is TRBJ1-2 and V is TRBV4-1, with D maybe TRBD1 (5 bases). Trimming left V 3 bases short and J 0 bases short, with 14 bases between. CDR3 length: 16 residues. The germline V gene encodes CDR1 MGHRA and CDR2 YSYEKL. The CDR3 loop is CASSQAKTVTNYGYTF. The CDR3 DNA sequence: TGCGCCAGCAGCCAGGCAAAGACAGTTACTAACTATGGCTACACCTTC.

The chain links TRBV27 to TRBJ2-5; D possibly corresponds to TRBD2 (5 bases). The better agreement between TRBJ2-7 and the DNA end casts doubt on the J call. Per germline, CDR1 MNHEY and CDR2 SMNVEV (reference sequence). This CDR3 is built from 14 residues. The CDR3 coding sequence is TGTGCCAGCAGTTTATCGGTAGAGGGCTACGAGCAGTACTTC. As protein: CASSLSVEGYEQYF.

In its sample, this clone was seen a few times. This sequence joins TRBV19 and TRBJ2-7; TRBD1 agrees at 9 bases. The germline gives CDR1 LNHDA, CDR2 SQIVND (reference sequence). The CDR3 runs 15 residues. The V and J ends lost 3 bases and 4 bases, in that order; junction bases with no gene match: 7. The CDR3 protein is CASSIYRGPRYEQYF. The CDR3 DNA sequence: TGTGCCAGTAGTATCTACAGGGGGCCCAGGTACGAGCAGTACTTC.

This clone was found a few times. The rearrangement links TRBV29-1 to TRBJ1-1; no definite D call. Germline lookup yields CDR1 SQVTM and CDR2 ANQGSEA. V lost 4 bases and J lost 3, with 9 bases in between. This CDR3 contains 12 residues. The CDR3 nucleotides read TGCAGCGTTGTCAGGACCTACACTGAAGCTTTCTTT. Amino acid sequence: CSVVRTYTEAFF.

The CDR3 DNA reads TGTGCCAGCAGCCTTGACTCGGGACGGGGAAATCAGCCCCAGCATTTT. It codes for CASSLDSGRGNQPQHF. The chain combines TRBV7-9 with TRBJ1-5, with D maybe TRBD1 (5 bases). With 5 bases removed from V and 4 bases from J, the gap between germline ends came to 18 bases. Germline assignment: CDR1 SEHNR and CDR2 FQNEAQ (reference sequence). CDR3 length: 16 residues.

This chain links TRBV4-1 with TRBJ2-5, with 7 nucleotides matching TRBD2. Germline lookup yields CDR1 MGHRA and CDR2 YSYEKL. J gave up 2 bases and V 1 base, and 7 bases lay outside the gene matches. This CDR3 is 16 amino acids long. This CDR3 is CASSQAYLAEQETQYF. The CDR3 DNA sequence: TGCGCCAGCAGCCAAGCCTATCTAGCGGAGCAAGAGACCCAGTACTTC.

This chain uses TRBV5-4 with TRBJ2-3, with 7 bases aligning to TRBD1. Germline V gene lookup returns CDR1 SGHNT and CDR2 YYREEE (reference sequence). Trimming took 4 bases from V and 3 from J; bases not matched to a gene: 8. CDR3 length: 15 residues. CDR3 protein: CASSRWTGGTDTQYF. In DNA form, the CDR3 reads TGTGCCAGCAGCAGATGGACAGGTGGGACAGATACGCAGTATTTT.

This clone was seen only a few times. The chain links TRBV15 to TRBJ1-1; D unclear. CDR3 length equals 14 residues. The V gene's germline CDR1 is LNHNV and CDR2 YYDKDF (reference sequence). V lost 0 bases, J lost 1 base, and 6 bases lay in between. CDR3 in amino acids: CATSRERENTEAFF. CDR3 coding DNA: TGTGCCACCAGCAGAGAAAGGGAGAACACTGAAGCTTTCTTT.

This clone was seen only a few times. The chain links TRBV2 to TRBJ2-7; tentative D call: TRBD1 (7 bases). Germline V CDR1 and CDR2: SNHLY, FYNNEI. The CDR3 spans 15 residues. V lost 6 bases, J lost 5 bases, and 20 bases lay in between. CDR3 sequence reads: CASRIRGIGGNEQYF. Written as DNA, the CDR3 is TGTGCCAGCAGGATCAGGGGGATCGGGGGCAACGAGCAGTACTTC.

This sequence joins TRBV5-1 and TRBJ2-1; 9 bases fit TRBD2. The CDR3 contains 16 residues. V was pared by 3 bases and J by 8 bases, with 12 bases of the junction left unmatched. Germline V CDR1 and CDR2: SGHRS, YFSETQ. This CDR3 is CASSSGLAGATDEQFF. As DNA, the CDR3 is TGCGCCAGCAGCTCGGGGTTAGCGGGAGCTACCGATGAGCAGTTCTTC.

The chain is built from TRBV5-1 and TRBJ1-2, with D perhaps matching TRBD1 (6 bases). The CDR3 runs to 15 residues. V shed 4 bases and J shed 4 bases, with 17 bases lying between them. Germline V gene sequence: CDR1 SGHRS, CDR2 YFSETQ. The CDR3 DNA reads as TGCGCCAGCAGCATTGGAACGGGGGACACCTATGGCTACACCTTC. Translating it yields CASSIGTGDTYGYTF.

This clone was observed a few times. CDR3 DNA: TGTGCCAGCAGTTACGGGGTAGGAGCTTTCTTT. It encodes CASSYGVGAFF. The genes are TRBV6-6 and TRBJ1-1, with unresolved D. The CDR3 has 11 residues. Germline CDR1 is MNHNY and CDR2 is SVGAGI (reference sequence). V shed 2 bases and J shed 10 bases, with 8 bases lying between them.

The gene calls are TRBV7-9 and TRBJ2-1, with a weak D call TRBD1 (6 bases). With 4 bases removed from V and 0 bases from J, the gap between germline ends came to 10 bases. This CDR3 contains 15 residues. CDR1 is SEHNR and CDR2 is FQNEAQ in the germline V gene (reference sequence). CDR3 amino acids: CASSSGQTSYNEQFF. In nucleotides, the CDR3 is TGTGCCAGCAGCTCCGGACAGACCTCCTACAATGAGCAGTTCTTC.

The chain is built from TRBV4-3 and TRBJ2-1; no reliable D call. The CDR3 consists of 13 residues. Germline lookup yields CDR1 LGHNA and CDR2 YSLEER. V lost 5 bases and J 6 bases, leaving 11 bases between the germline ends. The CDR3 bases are TGCGCCAGCAGCGACGGACGGGTCAATGAGCAGTTCTTC. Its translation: CASSDGRVNEQFF.

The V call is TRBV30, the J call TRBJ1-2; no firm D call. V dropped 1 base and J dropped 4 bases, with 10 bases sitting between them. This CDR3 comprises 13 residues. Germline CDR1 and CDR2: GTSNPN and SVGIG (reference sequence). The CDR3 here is CAWSAGRAYGYTF. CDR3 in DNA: TGTGCCTGGAGTGCCGGGCGGGCCTATGGCTACACCTTC.

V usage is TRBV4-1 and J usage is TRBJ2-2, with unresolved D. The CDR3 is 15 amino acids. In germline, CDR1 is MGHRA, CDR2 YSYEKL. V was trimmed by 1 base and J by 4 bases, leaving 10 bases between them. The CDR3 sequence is CASSQVGFGTGELFF. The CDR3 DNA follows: TGCGCCAGCAGCCAAGTAGGGTTCGGCACCGGGGAGCTGTTTTTT.

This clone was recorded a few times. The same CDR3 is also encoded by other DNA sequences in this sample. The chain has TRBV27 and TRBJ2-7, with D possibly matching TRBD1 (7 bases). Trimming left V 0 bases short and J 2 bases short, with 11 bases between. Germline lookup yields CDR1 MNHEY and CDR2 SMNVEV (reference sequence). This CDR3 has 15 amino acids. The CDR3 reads CASSLSRGDTYEQYF. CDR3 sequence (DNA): TGTGCCAGCAGTTTATCCAGGGGGGACACCTACGAGCAGTACTTC.

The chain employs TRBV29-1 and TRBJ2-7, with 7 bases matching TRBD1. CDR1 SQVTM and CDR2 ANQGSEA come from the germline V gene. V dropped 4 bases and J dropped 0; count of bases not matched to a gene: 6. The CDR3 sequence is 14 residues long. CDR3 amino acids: CSVVLRDSSYEQYF. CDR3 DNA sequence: TGCAGCGTTGTTCTCCGGGACAGCTCCTACGAGCAGTACTTC.